Presented here are 24 T cell receptor beta chains from one specimen sequenced in a study of CD8 T cells in ankylosing spondylitis. MiXCR, applied by TCRdb to the 5' RACE reads, yields one record per CDR3 protein. The sample has under 200,000 distinct CDR3 sequences, roughly 10% seen once. Sample: blood, either unsorted or a sorted T cell fraction (not recorded which). Every receptor here comes from a male donor with ankylosing spondylitis or in good health (not recorded which).

This clonotype was observed at least ten times. The CDR3 DNA reads TGCAGCGTTGAAGATCGTCGCTACGAGCAGTACTTC. Residues: CSVEDRRYEQYF. The gene calls are TRBV29-1 and TRBJ2-7, with D unresolved. Trimming shortened V by 0 bases and J by 3 bases, and 6 bases separated the two germline ends. The CDR3 totals 12 residues. Germline V CDR1 and CDR2: SQVTM, ANQGSEA.

This clonotype was observed at least ten times. V is TRBV12-3 or TRBV12-4 and J is TRBJ1-1, with a possible D match to TRBD1 (6 bases). The CDR3 runs to 14 residues. The V and J ends lost 7 bases and 4 bases respectively, with 16 bases between them. The CDR3 reads CASTMNGGGTEAFF. The CDR3 DNA reads TGTGCCAGCACCATGAACGGGGGCGGCACTGAAGCTTTCTTT.

This clonotype was seen a handful of times. The CDR3 DNA follows: TGTGCCACCCAGTGGGACCTTCAAGAGACCCAGTACTTC. Protein product: CATQWDLQETQYF. The gene calls are TRBV18 and TRBJ2-5; D is perhaps TRBD1 or TRBD2 (5 bases each). V gave up 10 bases and J gave up 2 bases, with 14 bases separating them. The CDR3 spans 13 residues. Germline assignment: CDR1 KGHSH and CDR2 LQKENI. Drawing the rest from reference TRBV18 and TRBJ2-5, the complete variable domain is NAGVMQNPRHLVRRRGQEARLRCSPMKGHSHVYWYRQLPEEGLKFMVYLQKENIIDESGMPKERFSAEFPKEGPSILRIQQVVRGDSAAYFCATQWDLQETQYFGPGTRLLVL.

V and J are TRBV5-1 and TRBJ2-5; D is unclear. The CDR3 runs to 15 residues. V was shortened by 0 bases and J by 5 bases, with 14 bases between the two germline ends. The germline CDR1 and CDR2 sequences are SGHRS and YFSETQ. This chain's CDR3 is CASSLDGRGEETQYF. The CDR3 nucleotides are TGCGCCAGCAGCTTGGACGGACGTGGAGAGGAGACCCAGTACTTC.

The sample holds many counts of this clonotype. The chain employs TRBV20-1 and TRBJ1-1; D is unresolved. The CDR3 extends over 12 amino acids. V shed 3 bases and J shed 9 bases, with 14 bases lying between them. CDR1 is DFQATT and CDR2 is SNEGSKA in the germline V gene (reference sequence). The CDR3 spells CSASLGEAKAFF. CDR3 coding DNA: TGCAGTGCTAGTTTGGGCGAGGCTAAAGCTTTCTTT.

A few counts support this clonotype. This rearrangement joins TRBV25-1 to TRBJ2-7; D might be TRBD1 (5 bases). Germline V gene lookup returns CDR1 MGHDK and CDR2 SYGVNS. The CDR3 has 14 residues. V lost 3 bases to trimming and J lost 2 bases, with 11 bases between them. Here the CDR3 reads CASSESREPYEQYF. The CDR3 nucleotides are TGTGCCAGCAGTGAGAGCAGGGAACCCTACGAGCAGTACTTC.

This clonotype was seen many times. This chain connects TRBV12-3 or TRBV12-4 to TRBJ2-3, with 9 bases aligning to TRBD2. The junction had 10 bases not matched to a gene; V was cut back by 7 bases and J by 5 bases. CDR3 length: 15 residues. Here the CDR3 reads CASIVHSGRGDTQYF. CDR3 coding DNA: TGTGCCAGCATCGTACATAGCGGGAGAGGAGATACGCAGTATTTT.

Many counts were recorded for this clonotype. V is TRBV29-1 and J is TRBJ2-1, with a tentative D call TRBD1 (6 bases). V lost 2 bases, J lost 5 bases, and 10 bases lay in between. The CDR3 length is 13 residues. Per the germline V gene, CDR1 is SQVTM and CDR2 is ANQGSEA. CDR3 sequence reads: CSVEIQGNNEQFF. DNA of the CDR3: TGCAGCGTTGAAATACAGGGAAACAATGAGCAGTTCTTC.

The chain joins TRBV5-1 to TRBJ1-1; TRBD1 matches 7 bases. The CDR3 runs to 21 residues. Looked up from germline, CDR1 is SGHRS and CDR2 is YFSETQ. V gave up 3 bases and J gave up 4 bases; unmatched junction bases: 27. DNA for the CDR3: TGCGCCAGCAGCTCTACAGGGGAGGCTTCTTTTGAGTCCTTTCCACGCACTGAAGCTTTCTTT. It is translated as CASSSTGEASFESFPRTEAFF.

This rearrangement joins TRBV4-3 to TRBJ2-3, with 8 bases matching TRBD2. The CDR3 length is 15 residues. The germline V gene has CDR1 LGHNA and CDR2 YSLEER. After removal of 4 bases from V and 2 bases from J, the junction contained 5 bases not matched to a gene. This chain's CDR3 is CASSLNSGATDTQYF. In DNA, the CDR3 is TGCGCCAGCAGCCTTAATAGCGGGGCCACAGATACGCAGTATTTT.

This clonotype occurred a few times. This chain uses TRBV7-2 with TRBJ2-2; D is undetermined. This CDR3 is 13 amino acids long. V dropped 4 bases and J dropped 5 bases, with 8 bases sitting between them. CDR1 SGHTA and CDR2 FQGNSA come from the germline V gene. CDR3 coding DNA: TGTGCCAGCAGCTGGATTACGACCGGGGAGCTGTTTTTT. It encodes CASSWITTGELFF.

This chain connects TRBV11-2 to TRBJ2-7; 8 nucleotides line up with TRBD2. There are 14 residues in the CDR3. The germline CDR1 and CDR2 sequences are SGHAT and FQNNGV. V gave up 3 bases and J gave up 0 bases; unmatched junction bases: 1. This chain's CDR3 is CASSLGTSSYEQYF. CDR3 coding DNA: TGTGCCAGCAGCTTGGGGACTAGCTCCTACGAGCAGTACTTC. The full variable domain, with the rest looked up from reference TRBV11-2 and TRBJ2-7, is EAGVAQSPRYKIIEKRQSVAFWCNPISGHATLYWYQQILGQGPKLLIQFQNNGVVDDSQLPKDRFSAERLKGVDSTLKIQPAKLEDSAVYLCASSLGTSSYEQYFGPGTRLTVT.

This clonotype has ten or more counts. The rearrangement uses TRBV11-3 and TRBJ2-2, with a tentative D call TRBD2 (6 bases). The length of the CDR3 is 14 residues. Germline V gene sequence: CDR1 SGHNT, CDR2 YENEEA. V lost 3 bases, J lost 6 bases, and 11 bases lay in between. The CDR3 loop reads CASSFGGEAGELFF. CDR3 sequence (DNA): TGTGCCAGCAGCTTCGGAGGGGAGGCCGGGGAGCTGTTTTTT.

This clonotype was counted many times. The V gene is TRBV6-5, the J gene TRBJ1-2; a weak D match, TRBD1 (5 bases). Trimming took off 0 bases at V and 8 bases at J, with 10 bases between the two ends. The CDR3 runs 13 residues. Germline CDR1 reads MNHEY; CDR2 reads SVGAGI. Here the CDR3 DNA reads TGTGCCAGCAGTTACTCGGCAGGGAGAGGCTACACCTTC. This translates into CASSYSAGRGYTF.

CDR3 protein: CASSGWTENTEAFF. In DNA form, the CDR3 reads TGTGCCAGCAGCGGCTGGACAGAGAACACTGAAGCTTTCTTT. V gene TRBV2 combines with J gene TRBJ1-1; a possible D gene is TRBD1 (6 bases). This CDR3 is 14 amino acids long. The V and J ends lost 6 bases and 1 base respectively, with 12 bases between them. Germline loops: CDR1 SNHLY, CDR2 FYNNEI. The full variable domain, rest sourced from reference TRBV2 and TRBJ1-1, is EPEVTQTPSHQVTQMGQEVILRCVPISNHLYFYWYRQILGQKVEFLVSFYNNEISEKSEIFDDQFSVERPDGSNFTLKIRSTKLEDSAMYFCASSGWTENTEAFFGQGTRLTVV.

Many counts were recorded for this clonotype. Germline and junction disagree at one end, which may indicate a read error. The J gene is TRBJ2-1, the V gene TRBV7-8; TRBD2 matches 9 bases. The germline CDR1 and CDR2 sequences are SGHVS and FQNEAQ. The CDR3 is 13 amino acids. The CDR3 reads CATSGRTYNEQFF. The CDR3 region has the DNA TGTGCCACCAGCGGGAGGACCTACAATGAGCAGTTCTTC.

The chain uses TRBV6-2 or TRBV6-3 and TRBJ1-5, with TRBD1 identical over 7 bases. The length of the CDR3 is 16 residues. After removal of 5 bases from V and 2 bases from J, the junction contained 9 bases not matched to a gene. Looked up from germline, CDR1 is MNHEY and CDR2 is SVGEGT. CDR3 sequence (DNA): TGTGCCAGCAGTCCCCGGAGGGGGCCCCGCAATCAGCCCCAGCATTTT. Protein product: CASSPRRGPRNQPQHF.

There are many counts of this clonotype. The chain carries TRBV4-1 and TRBJ2-7; 12 nucleotides line up with TRBD2. V was clipped by 2 bases and J by 2 bases; unmatched bases: 7. The CDR3 covers 17 residues. Germline V gene lookup returns CDR1 MGHRA and CDR2 YSYEKL. The CDR3 is CASSQQTSGSSTYEQYF. The CDR3 nucleotides read TGCGCCAGCAGCCAACAGACTAGCGGGAGTTCAACCTACGAGCAGTACTTC.

Comments on this clonotype: A much larger clone sits a single nucleotide away, making a read error possible. The V gene is TRBV5-1, the J gene TRBJ2-5, with TRBD2 identical over 11 bases. The junction had 10 bases not matched to a gene; V was cut back by 4 bases and J by 5 bases. This CDR3 is 16 amino acids long. Germline V gene data show CDR1 as SGHRS and CDR2 as YFSETQ. CDR3 region: CASSQVLAGAEETQYF. The CDR3 nucleotides read TGCGCCAGCAGCCAGGTACTAGCGGGAGCGGAGGAGACCCAGTACTTC. Full variable domain (missing parts from reference TRBV5-1 and TRBJ2-5): KAGVTQTPRYLIKTRGQQVTLSCSPISGHRSVSWYQQTPGQGLQFLFEYFSETQRNKGNFPGRFSGRQFSNSRSEMNVSTLELGDSALYLCASSQVLAGAEETQYFGPGTRLLVL.

The gene calls are TRBV12-3 or TRBV12-4 and TRBJ2-2; D could derive from TRBD1 or TRBD2 (6 bases each). The CDR3 runs 14 residues. V was clipped by 3 bases and J by 6 bases, with 11 bases between them. The CDR3, as DNA: TGTGCCAGCAGTTTCGGGGGCGGGGCCGGGGAGCTGTTTTTT. It yields the protein CASSFGGGAGELFF.

This clonotype was picked up many times. The chain links TRBV5-6 to TRBJ2-7, with 9 bases lining up with TRBD1. V lost 0 bases, J lost 5 bases, and 6 bases stayed unmatched. In germline, CDR1 is SGHDT, CDR2 YYEEEE. The CDR3 consists of 15 residues. The CDR3 region has the DNA TGTGCCAGCAGCTTGGCCGGGACAGGGTCCCACGAGCAGTACTTC. Amino acid sequence: CASSLAGTGSHEQYF.

This clonotype was counted between two and nine times. This chain uses TRBV7-2 with TRBJ1-1; maybe TRBD1 (6 bases). The CDR3 runs 13 residues. CDR1 is SGHTA, CDR2 FQGNSA, per germline. The V end lost 1 base, the J end lost 10 bases, and 13 bases lay between the germline ends. CDR3 loop: CASSLGVQGSAFF. The CDR3, as DNA: TGTGCCAGCAGCTTAGGGGTACAGGGTTCAGCTTTCTTT.

This clonotype was observed a few times. The chain couples TRBV29-1 to TRBJ2-5; 9 bases are shared with TRBD2. The CDR3 length is 15 residues. Per the germline V gene, CDR1 is SQVTM and CDR2 is ANQGSEA. V was pared by 5 bases and J by 2 bases, with 9 bases of the junction left unmatched. CDR3 protein: CSVIRGSGSQETQYF. The CDR3 DNA follows: TGCAGCGTTATCCGGGGTAGCGGGAGTCAAGAGACCCAGTACTTC.

This clonotype was picked up many times. The chain is built from TRBV29-1 and TRBJ1-1; no firm D call. This CDR3 spans 10 amino acids. With 6 bases removed from V and 1 base from J, the gap between germline ends came to 3 bases. CDR1 SQVTM and CDR2 ANQGSEA come from the germline V gene. CDR3 nucleotide sequence: TGCAGCGTCGCGAACACTGAAGCTTTCTTT. This codes for CSVANTEAFF.